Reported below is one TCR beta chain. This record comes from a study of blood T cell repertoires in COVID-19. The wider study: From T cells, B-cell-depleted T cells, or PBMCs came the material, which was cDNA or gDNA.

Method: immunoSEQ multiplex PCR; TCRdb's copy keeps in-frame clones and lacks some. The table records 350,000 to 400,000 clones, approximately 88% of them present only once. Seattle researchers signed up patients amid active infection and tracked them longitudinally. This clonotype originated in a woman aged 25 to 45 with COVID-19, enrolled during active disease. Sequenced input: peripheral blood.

This chain's CDR3 is CASSGGLLLTGELFF. Here the CDR3 DNA reads TGTGCCAGCAGTGGGGGGCTACTACTCACCGGGGAGCTGTTTTTT. The genes are TRBV25-1 and TRBJ2-2; TRBD1 might be the D (6 bases). Trimming removed 4 bases from V and 4 bases from J, with 13 bases in between. This CDR3 is built from 15 residues. Germline lookup yields CDR1 MGHDK and CDR2 SYGVNS.